The 10 T cell receptor beta chains presented below share a single source sample, sequenced in a study of cytomegalovirus exposure and HLA in healthy donors. With 60 Vbeta and 13 Jbeta primers, the PCR was carried out. Libraries were prepared by immunoSEQ multiplex PCR; TCRdb keeps only in-frame clonotypes and omits some of them. With 100,000 to 150,000 clones in the sample, the ten largest clones hold around 1.5%. Sample: PBMCs. The source of these receptors is a woman aged 40 to 50 in good health and CMV-seronegative.

CDR3 protein: CASSQGNGYTF. The CDR3 bases are TGTGCCAGCAGTCAGGGAAATGGCTACACCTTC. The chain couples TRBV6-5 to TRBJ1-2; tentatively, D is TRBD1 (5 bases). This CDR3 has 11 amino acids. Trimming pared 5 bases from V and 6 bases from J, leaving 7 bases between. In germline, CDR1 is MNHEY, CDR2 SVGAGI.

The rearrangement links TRBV5-1 to TRBJ2-5; 7 bases agree with TRBD1. V lost 4 bases and J lost 2; bases outside the gene matches: 8. There are 15 residues in the CDR3. CDR1 and CDR2 (germline): SGHRS, YFSETQ. The CDR3 loop is CASSTPTGVQETQYF. CDR3 DNA sequence: TGCGCCAGCAGCACCCCTACAGGGGTACAAGAGACCCAGTACTTC.

The V call is TRBV11-3, the J call TRBJ1-3; the D gene is possibly TRBD1 (6 bases). V was clipped by 5 bases and J by 4 bases, with 15 bases between them. There are 15 residues in the CDR3. Germline CDR1 and CDR2: SGHNT and YENEEA. CDR3 sequence: CASSRDTARGNTIYF. In DNA, the CDR3 is TGTGCCAGCAGCCGGGACACCGCTCGAGGAAACACCATATATTTT.

The chain has TRBV6-1 and TRBJ1-1; 7 nucleotides line up with TRBD1. V was clipped by 5 bases and J by 0 bases; unmatched bases: 6. Per germline, CDR1 MNHNS and CDR2 SASEGT. This CDR3 has 15 amino acids. The DNA of the CDR3 is TGTGCCAGCAGTTCCCTGACAGGGTTGAACACTGAAGCTTTCTTT. It encodes CASSSLTGLNTEAFF.

The V and J genes are TRBV4-1 and TRBJ2-3; D possibly corresponds to TRBD2 (5 bases). The CDR3 loop spans 17 amino acids. Per the germline V gene, CDR1 is MGHRA and CDR2 is YSYEKL. V was shortened by 0 bases and J by 4 bases, with 17 bases between the two germline ends. As DNA, the CDR3 is TGCGCCAGCAGCCAAGATGGAGGCCGGGCGGCGGCAGATACGCAGTATTTT. It is translated as CASSQDGGRAAADTQYF.

The chain employs TRBV19 and TRBJ1-2; weak D call: TRBD1 (5 bases). CDR1 and CDR2 (germline): LNHDA, SQIVND (reference sequence). This CDR3 has 13 residues. The ends were cut back, 5 bases at V and 6 bases at J, with 13 bases in the middle. CDR3 sequence: CASSARQGDGYTF. The CDR3 DNA reads as TGTGCCAGTAGTGCGCGGCAGGGCGATGGCTACACCTTC.

The J gene is TRBJ1-4, the V gene TRBV5-1, with D hard to call. The length of the CDR3 is 16 residues. The V and J ends lost 0 bases and 4 bases respectively, with 13 bases between them. Looked up from germline, CDR1 is SGHRS and CDR2 is YFSETQ. CDR3 nucleotide sequence: TGCGCCAGCAGCTTGGGTACGGGTTTGAGTAATGAAAAACTGTTTTTT. This sequence encodes CASSLGTGLSNEKLFF.

The rearrangement links TRBV5-6 to TRBJ2-3; maybe TRBD1 (6 bases). The CDR3 loop spans 15 amino acids. In germline, CDR1 is SGHDT, CDR2 YYEEEE. With 2 bases removed from V and 4 bases from J, the gap between germline ends came to 14 bases. CDR3 in amino acids: CASSLWGPGADTQYF. As DNA, the CDR3 is TGTGCCAGCAGCTTATGGGGGCCAGGGGCAGATACGCAGTATTTT.

The rearrangement uses TRBV6-5 and TRBJ2-1, with a tentative D call TRBD1 (5 bases). The CDR3 is made up of 13 amino acids. V gave up 6 bases and J gave up 10 bases, with 16 bases separating them. The V gene's germline CDR1 is MNHEY and CDR2 SVGAGI. CDR3 nucleotides: TGTGCCAGCAGAAGACAGTTAGGTTGGGAGCAGTTCTTC. Translation gives CASRRQLGWEQFF.

The chain couples TRBV19 to TRBJ2-5; D is unclear. The germline V gene encodes CDR1 LNHDA and CDR2 SQIVND (reference sequence). Trimming left V 5 bases short and J 6 bases short, with 13 bases between. The CDR3 has 13 amino acids. Written as DNA, the CDR3 is TGTGCCAGTAGTCCCACTGACTGGCAGACCCAGTACTTC. Translation: CASSPTDWQTQYF.